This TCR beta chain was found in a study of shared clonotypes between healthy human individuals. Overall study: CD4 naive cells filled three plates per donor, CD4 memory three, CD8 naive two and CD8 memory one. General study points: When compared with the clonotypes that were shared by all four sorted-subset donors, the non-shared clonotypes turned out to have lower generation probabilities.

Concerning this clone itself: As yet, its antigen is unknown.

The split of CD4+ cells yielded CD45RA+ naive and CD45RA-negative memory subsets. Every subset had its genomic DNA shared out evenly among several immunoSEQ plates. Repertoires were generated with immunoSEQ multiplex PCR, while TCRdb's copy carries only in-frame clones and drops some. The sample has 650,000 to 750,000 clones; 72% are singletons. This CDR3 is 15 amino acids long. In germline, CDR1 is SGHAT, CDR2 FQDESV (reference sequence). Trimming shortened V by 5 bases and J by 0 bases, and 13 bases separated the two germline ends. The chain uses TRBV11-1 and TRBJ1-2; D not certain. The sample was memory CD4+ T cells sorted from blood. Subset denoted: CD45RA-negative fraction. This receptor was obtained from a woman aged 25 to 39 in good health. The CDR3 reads CASSTTAGTNYGYTF. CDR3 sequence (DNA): TGTGCCAGCAGCACGACCGCGGGGACTAACTATGGCTACACCTTC.